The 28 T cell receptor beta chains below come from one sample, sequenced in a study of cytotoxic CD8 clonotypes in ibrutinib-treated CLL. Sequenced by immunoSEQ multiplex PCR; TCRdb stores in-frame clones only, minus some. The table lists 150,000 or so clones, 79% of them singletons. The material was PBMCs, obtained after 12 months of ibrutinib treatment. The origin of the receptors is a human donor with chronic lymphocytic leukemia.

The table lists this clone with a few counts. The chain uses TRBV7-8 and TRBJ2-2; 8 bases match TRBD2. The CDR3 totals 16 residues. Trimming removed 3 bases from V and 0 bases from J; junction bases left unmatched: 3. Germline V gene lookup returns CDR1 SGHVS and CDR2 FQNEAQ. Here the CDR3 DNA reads TGTGCCAGCAGCTTCCGACTAGCGCCGAACACCGGGGAGCTGTTTTTT. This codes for CASSFRLAPNTGELFF.

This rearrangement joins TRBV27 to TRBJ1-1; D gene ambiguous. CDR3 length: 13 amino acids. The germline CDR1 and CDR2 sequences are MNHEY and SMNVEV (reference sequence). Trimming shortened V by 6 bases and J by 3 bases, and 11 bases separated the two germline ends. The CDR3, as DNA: TGTGCCAGCAGGTATGGTGCCCACACTGAAGCTTTCTTT. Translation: CASRYGAHTEAFF.

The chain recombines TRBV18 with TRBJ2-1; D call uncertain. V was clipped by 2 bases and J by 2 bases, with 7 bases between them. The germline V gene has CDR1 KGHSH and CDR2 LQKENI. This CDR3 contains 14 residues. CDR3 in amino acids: CASSPGLAYNEQFF. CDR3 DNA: TGTGCCAGCTCACCAGGTTTGGCCTACAATGAGCAGTTCTTC.

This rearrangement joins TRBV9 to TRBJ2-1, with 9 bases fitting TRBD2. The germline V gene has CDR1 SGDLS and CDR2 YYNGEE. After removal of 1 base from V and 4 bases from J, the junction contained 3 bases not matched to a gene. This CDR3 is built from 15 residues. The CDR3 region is CASSVSSGAYNEQFF. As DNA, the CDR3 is TGTGCCAGCAGCGTATCTAGCGGGGCTTACAATGAGCAGTTCTTC.

The CDR3 protein is CASSQAAGYYGYTF. DNA of the CDR3: TGTGCCAGCAGCCAGGCCGCCGGTTACTATGGCTACACCTTC. The V and J genes are TRBV27 and TRBJ1-2, with D unclear. Trimming cost V 6 bases and J 3 bases, with 14 bases left between them. Per germline, CDR1 MNHEY and CDR2 SMNVEV (reference sequence). There are 14 residues in the CDR3.

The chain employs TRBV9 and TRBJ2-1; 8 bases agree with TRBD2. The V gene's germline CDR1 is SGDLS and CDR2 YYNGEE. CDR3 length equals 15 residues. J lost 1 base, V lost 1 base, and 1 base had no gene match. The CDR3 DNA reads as TGTGCCAGCAGCGTAAGCGGGAGTTCCTACAATGAGCAGTTCTTC. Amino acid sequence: CASSVSGSSYNEQFF.

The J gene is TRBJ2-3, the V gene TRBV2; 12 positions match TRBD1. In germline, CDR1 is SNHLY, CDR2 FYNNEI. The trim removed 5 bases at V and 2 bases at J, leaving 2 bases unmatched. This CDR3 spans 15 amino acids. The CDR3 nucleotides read TGTGCCAGCAGTTTGGGACAGGGGGCCACAGATACGCAGTATTTT. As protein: CASSLGQGATDTQYF. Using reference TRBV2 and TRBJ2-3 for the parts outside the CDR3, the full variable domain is EPEVTQTPSHQVTQMGQEVILRCVPISNHLYFYWYRQILGQKVEFLVSFYNNEISEKSEIFDDQFSVERPDGSNFTLKIRSTKLEDSAMYFCASSLGQGATDTQYFGPGTRLTVL.

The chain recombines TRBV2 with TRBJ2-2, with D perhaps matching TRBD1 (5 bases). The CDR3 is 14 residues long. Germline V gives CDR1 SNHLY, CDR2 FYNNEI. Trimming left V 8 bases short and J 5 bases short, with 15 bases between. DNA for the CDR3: TGTGCCAGCCGAGGCTCAAGGGGAACCGGGGAGCTGTTTTTT. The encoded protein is CASRGSRGTGELFF.

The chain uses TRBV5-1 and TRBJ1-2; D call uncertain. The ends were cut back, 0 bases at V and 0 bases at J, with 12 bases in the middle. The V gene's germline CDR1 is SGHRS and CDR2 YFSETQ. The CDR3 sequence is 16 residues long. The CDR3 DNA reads TGCGCCAGCAGCTTGGAACCCGGAAAAACTAACTATGGCTACACCTTC. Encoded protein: CASSLEPGKTNYGYTF.

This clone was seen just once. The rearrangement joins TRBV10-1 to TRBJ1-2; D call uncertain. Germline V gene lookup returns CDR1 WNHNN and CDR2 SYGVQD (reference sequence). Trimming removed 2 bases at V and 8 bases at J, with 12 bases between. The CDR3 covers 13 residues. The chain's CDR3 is CASSEEPRKGYTF. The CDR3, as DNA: TGCGCCAGCAGTGAGGAACCAAGGAAAGGCTACACCTTC.

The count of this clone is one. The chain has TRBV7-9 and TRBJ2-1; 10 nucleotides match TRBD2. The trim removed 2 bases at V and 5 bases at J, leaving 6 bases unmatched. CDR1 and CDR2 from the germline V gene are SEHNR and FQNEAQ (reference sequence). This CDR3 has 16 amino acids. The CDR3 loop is CASSLRVLAGHNEQFF. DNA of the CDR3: TGTGCCAGCAGCTTACGGGTACTAGCGGGACACAATGAGCAGTTCTTC.

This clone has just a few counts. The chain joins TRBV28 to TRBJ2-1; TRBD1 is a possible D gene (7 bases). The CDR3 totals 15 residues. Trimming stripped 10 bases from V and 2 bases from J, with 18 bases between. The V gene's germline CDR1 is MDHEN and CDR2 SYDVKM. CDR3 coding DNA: TGTGCCACCCACAAGGGGGCGGGAACCTACAATGAGCAGTTCTTC. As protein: CATHKGAGTYNEQFF. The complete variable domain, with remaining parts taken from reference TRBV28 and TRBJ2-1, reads DVKVTQSSRYLVKRTGEKVFLECVQDMDHENMFWYRQDPGLGLRLIYFSYDVKMKEKGDIPEGYSVSREKKERFSLILESASTNQTSMYLCATHKGAGTYNEQFFGPGTRLTVL.

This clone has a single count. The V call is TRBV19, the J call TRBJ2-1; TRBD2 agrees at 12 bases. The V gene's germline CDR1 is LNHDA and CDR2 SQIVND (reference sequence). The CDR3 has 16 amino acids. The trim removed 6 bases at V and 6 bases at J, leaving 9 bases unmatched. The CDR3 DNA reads TGTGCCAGTAGAAGAACCGGGACTAGCGGGTCCAATGAGCAGTTCTTC. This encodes CASRRTGTSGSNEQFF.

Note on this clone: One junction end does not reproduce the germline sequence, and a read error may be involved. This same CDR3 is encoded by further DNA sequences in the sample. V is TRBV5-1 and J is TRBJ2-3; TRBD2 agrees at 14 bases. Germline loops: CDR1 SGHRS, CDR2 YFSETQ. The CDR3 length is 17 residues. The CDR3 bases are TGCGCCAGCAGCCCCTTCGGGACTAGCGGGAGCACAGATACGCAATATTTT. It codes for CASSPFGTSGSTDTQYF.

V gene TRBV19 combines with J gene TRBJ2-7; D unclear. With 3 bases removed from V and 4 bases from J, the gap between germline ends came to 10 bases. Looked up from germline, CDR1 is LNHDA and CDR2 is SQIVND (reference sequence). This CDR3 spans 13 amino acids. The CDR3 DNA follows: TGTGCCAGTAGTATGTCCTGGGGTTACGAGCAGTACTTC. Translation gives CASSMSWGYEQYF.

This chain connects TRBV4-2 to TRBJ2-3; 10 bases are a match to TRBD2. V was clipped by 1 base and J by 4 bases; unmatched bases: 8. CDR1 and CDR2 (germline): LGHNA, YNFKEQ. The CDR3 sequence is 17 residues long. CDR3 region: CASSQGLGSGRADTQYF. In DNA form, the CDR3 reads TGTGCCAGCAGCCAAGGTTTGGGGAGCGGGAGGGCAGATACGCAGTATTTT.

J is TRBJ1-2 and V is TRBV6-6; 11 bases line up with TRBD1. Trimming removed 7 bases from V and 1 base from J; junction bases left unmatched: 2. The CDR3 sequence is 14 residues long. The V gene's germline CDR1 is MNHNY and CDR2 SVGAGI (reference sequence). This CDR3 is CASIGTGGNYGYTF. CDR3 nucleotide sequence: TGTGCCAGCATTGGGACAGGGGGTAACTATGGCTACACCTTC.

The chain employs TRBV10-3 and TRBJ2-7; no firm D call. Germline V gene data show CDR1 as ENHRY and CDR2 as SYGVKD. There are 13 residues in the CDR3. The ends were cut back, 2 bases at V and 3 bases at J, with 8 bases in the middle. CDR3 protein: CAISETENYEQYF. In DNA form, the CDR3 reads TGTGCCATCAGTGAGACAGAAAACTACGAGCAGTACTTC.

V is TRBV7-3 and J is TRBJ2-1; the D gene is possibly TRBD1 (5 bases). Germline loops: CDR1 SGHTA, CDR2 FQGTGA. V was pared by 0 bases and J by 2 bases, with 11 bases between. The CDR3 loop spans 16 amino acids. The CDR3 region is CASSLTVGATYNEQFF. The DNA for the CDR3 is TGTGCCAGCAGCTTAACAGTAGGGGCCACCTACAATGAGCAGTTCTTC.

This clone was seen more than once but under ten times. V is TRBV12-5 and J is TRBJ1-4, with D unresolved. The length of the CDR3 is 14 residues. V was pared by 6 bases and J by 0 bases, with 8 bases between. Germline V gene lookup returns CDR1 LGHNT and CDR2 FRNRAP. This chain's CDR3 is CASGAQSTNEKLFF. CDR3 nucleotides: TGTGCTAGTGGAGCCCAGTCAACTAATGAAAAACTGTTTTTT.

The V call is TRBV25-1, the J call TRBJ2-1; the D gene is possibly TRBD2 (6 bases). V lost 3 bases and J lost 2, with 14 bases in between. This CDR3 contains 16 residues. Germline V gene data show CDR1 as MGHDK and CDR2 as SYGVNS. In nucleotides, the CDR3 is TGTGCCAGCAGTGAGGGGGAGGCTTCAACCTACAATGAGCAGTTCTTC. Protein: CASSEGEASTYNEQFF.

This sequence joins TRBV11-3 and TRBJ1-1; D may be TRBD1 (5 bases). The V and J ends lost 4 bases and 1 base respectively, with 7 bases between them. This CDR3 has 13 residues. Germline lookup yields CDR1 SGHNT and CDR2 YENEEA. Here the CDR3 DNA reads TGTGCCAGCAGCTGGACAACGAACACTGAAGCTTTCTTT. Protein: CASSWTTNTEAFF.

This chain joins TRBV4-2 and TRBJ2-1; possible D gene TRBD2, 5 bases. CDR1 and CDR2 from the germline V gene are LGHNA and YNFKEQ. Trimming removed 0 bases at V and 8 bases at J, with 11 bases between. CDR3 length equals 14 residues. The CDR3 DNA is TGTGCCAGCAGCCAAGATGGGAGTTTCGATGAGCAGTTCTTC. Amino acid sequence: CASSQDGSFDEQFF.

This CDR3 reads CASSEGTSGPQETQYF. The DNA of the CDR3 is TGCGCCAGCAGCGAGGGGACTAGCGGACCGCAAGAGACCCAGTACTTC. The rearrangement links TRBV5-1 to TRBJ2-5; 11 bases match TRBD2. The CDR3 has 16 residues. Germline CDR1 reads SGHRS; CDR2 reads YFSETQ. The V gene end was trimmed by 4 bases and the J gene end by 2 bases; junction bases not matched to a gene: 7.

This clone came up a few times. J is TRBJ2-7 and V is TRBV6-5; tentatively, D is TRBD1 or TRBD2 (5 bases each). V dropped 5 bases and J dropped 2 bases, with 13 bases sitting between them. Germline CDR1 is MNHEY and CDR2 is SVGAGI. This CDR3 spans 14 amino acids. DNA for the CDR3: TGTGCCAGCAGTCTCCGGGACGGGACCTACGAGCAGTACTTC. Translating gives CASSLRDGTYEQYF.

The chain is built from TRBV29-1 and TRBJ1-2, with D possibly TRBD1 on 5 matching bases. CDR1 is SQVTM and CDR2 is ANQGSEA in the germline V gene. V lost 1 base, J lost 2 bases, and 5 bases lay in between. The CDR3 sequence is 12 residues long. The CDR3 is CSVEGDNYGYTF. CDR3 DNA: TGCAGCGTTGAAGGGGACAACTATGGCTACACCTTC.

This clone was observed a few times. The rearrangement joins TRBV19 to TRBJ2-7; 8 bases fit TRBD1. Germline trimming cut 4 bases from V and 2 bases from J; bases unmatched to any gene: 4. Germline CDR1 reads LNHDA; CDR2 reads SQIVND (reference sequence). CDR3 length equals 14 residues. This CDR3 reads CASSTTGGAYEQYF. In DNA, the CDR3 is TGTGCCAGTAGTACAACAGGGGGAGCCTACGAGCAGTACTTC.

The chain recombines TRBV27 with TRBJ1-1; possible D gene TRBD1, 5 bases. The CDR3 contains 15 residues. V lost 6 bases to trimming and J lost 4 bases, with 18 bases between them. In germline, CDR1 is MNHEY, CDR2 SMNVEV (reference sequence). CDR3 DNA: TGTGCCAGCAGGGTTGGGGGGGGGAGTAGCACTGAAGCTTTCTTT. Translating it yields CASRVGGGSSTEAFF.